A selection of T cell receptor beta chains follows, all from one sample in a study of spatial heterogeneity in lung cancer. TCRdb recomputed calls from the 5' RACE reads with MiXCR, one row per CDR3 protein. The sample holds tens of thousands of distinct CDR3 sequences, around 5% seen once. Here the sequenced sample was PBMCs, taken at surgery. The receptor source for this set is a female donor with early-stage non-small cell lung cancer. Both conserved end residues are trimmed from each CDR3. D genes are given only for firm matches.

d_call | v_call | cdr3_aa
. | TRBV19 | ASTPQNAGANVLT
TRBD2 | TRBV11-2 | ASSLRIAGGSYNEQF
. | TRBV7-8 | ASSPNRVVSYEQY
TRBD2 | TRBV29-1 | SVDPTGTSGNFYNEQF
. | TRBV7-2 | ASSLAKGPPHGEQY
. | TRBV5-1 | ASSPNLDEQY
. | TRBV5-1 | ASSLDGGLTQPQH
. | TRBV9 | ASSVGQTDYEQY
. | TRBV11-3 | ASSSLAADTQY
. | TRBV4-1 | ASSQETDLDGYEQY
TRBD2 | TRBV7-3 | ASSPGLAGAEQY
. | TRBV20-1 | SALGPGYYGYGYT
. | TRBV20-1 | SAAAAGRDYGYT
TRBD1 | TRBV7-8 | ASSEGQAYEQY
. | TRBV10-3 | AISERRGLDTEAF
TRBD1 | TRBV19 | ASTTLTGGLNQPQH
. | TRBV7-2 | ASSLVVSRAETQY
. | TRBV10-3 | AISESGRNNEQF
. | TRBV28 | ASSFNGQGSYEQY
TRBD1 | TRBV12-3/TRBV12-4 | ASSFLQGYQETQY
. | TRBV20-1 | SARPGGYEKLF
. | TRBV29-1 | SVQREHGYT
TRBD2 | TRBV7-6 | ASSLGVSGGPKNIQY